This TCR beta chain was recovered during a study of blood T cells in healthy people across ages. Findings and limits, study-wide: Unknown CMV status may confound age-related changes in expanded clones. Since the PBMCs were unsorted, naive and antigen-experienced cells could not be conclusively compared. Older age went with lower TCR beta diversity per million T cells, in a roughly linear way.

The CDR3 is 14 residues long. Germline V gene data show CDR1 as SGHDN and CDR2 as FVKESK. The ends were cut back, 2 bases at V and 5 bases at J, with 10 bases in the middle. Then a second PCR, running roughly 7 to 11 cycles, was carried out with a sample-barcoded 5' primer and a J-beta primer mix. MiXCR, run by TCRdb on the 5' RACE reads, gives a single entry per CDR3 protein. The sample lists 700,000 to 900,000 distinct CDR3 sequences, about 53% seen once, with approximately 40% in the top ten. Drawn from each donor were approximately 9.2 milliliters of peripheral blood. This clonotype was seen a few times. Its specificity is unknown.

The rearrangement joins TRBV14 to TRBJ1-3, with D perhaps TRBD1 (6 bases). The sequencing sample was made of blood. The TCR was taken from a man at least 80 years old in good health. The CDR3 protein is CASSQLQGRNTIYF. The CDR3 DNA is TGTGCCAGCAGCCAACTACAGGGAAGAAACACCATATATTTT.